The present T cell receptor beta chain was sequenced within a study of blood T cell repertoires in COVID-19 (dated by TCRdb to between 2020 and 2021). Background for the entire study: Samples covering the acute and convalescent phases of COVID-19 were provided by collaborators in the United States, Italy and Spain. The dataset comprised deeply sampled blood TCRbeta repertoires from subjects exposed to, actively infected with, or recovered from COVID-19. A de-identified subject ID, COVID-19 status, age in years and sex were almost always included in the sample metadata. Where available, HLA class I and class II types were obtained from metadata supplied by the sample provider rather than from assay-based typing. The repertoires were made available in a free public database intended to serve as a resource for research on the immune response to SARS-CoV-2. The samples were drawn from two sources: the first 160 participants of the ongoing ImmuneRACE study, and some 1,300 subjects contributed by 6 global collaborators. The prospective study material was composed of cDNA or gDNA derived from T cells, B-cell-depleted T cells, or PBMCs. The paper's findings and limits, for the study overall: The quantity of clinical and demographic metadata differed by source and by participant and was supplied without curation.

The collaborating institutions used their own protocols to collect whole blood in K2EDTA tubes. For TCRbeta analysis, collaborators shipped samples in one of three forms: frozen whole blood, isolated PBMCs, or DNA extracted from either of those sample types. Regarding this clone: No cognate antigen has been identified for it. No much larger clone exists at a distance of one base, and base qualities are not known.

TCRbeta CDR3 regions were amplified from genomic DNA using the immunoSEQ Assay, a bias-controlled multiplex PCR. Per the original workflow: The number of nucleated cells in each sample was estimated from the amplification of reference gene primers within the assay. Sequence reads were collapsed and filtered to measure the absolute abundance of every unique TCRbeta CDR3 rearrangement. For each sample, productive Simpson clonality was calculated as the square root of Simpson's diversity index across productive rearrangements. This is the immuneACCESS table as TCRdb keeps it, with only in-frame sequences that have V and J called. A part of the clones is gone; compared with another copy, unresolved V genes explain less than half, and the rest is unexplained. V, J and clone size reflect that table, while D and trimming were determined from the DNA. The sample table records approximately 85,000 clones; about nine tenths of these occur just once. The top ten clonotypes cover less than 2.5% of the sample.

This TCR was recovered from a man aged 45-60 years with acute or convalescent COVID-19. Specimen: peripheral blood.

The CDR3 loop reads CATPGGGAGETQYF. At the DNA level, the sequence is TGTGCCACCCCGGGGGGGGGCGCGGGGGAGACCCAGTACTTC. The chain couples TRBV19 to TRBJ2-5, with 8 middle bases fitting TRBD2. The CDR3 spans 14 residues, from the cysteine through the phenylalanine. Just CDR3 DNA is preserved here, 42 bases in frame from base 1. V loses 10 bases at its end and J loses 5 bases; junction bases beyond the gene matches: 12. The germline V gene (reference sequence) specifies LNHDA as CDR1 and SQIVND as CDR2.